This entry lists 29 T cell receptor beta chains sequenced from one sample in a study of blood T cell repertoires in COVID-19. Using immunoSEQ multiplex PCR, the repertoire was profiled, and TCRdb retains in-frame clones only, with some absent. This sample yields fewer than 200,000 clones, of which around four fifths are seen a single time; roughly 20% belongs to the top ten. Material for sequencing was peripheral blood. All receptors derive from a woman older than 75 with acute or convalescent COVID-19.

The sample holds many counts of this clone. Different DNA sequences within this sample yield the same CDR3. The gene calls are TRBV6-5 and TRBJ2-7; tentatively, D is TRBD1 (7 bases). Germline V gene sequence: CDR1 MNHEY, CDR2 SVGAGI. The V end was cut by 2 bases, the J end by 4 bases, with 15 bases between. The CDR3 length is 15 residues. For the CDR3, the DNA is TGTGCCAGCAGTTACGGAGGGGGCGAGGGGTACGAGCAGTACTTC. Amino acid sequence: CASSYGGGEGYEQYF.

V gene TRBV5-1 combines with J gene TRBJ2-7; 12 bases align to TRBD2. Germline V lookup: CDR1 SGHRS, CDR2 YFSETQ. The CDR3 runs 15 residues. The V segment lost 0 bases and the J segment 6 bases; nucleotides outside the gene matches: 4. CDR3 DNA: TGCGCCAGCAGCTTGGAGGCTAGCGGGAGGGGCGAGCAGTACTTC. This codes for CASSLEASGRGEQYF. The variable domain in full, with the rest retrieved from reference TRBV5-1 and TRBJ2-7, is KAGVTQTPRYLIKTRGQQVTLSCSPISGHRSVSWYQQTPGQGLQFLFEYFSETQRNKGNFPGRFSGRQFSNSRSEMNVSTLELGDSALYLCASSLEASGRGEQYFGPGTRLTVT.

This sequence joins TRBV29-1 and TRBJ2-7; the match to TRBD1 covers 7 bases. CDR1 is SQVTM, CDR2 ANQGSEA, per germline. The V and J ends lost 5 bases and 1 base, in that order; junction bases with no gene match: 5. The CDR3 extends over 13 amino acids. DNA of the CDR3: TGCAGCGTTCTGACAGGGCCTTCCTACGAGCAGTACTTC. Protein product: CSVLTGPSYEQYF.

CDR3 nucleotides: TGTGCCAGCAGTTTCTCTGGCAATCAGCCCCAGCATTTT. Amino acids: CASSFSGNQPQHF. This rearrangement joins TRBV28 to TRBJ1-5; D call uncertain. Germline V gene data show CDR1 as MDHEN and CDR2 as SYDVKM. The V gene lost 3 bases and the J gene lost 2 bases, with 5 bases spanning the gap. The CDR3 is 13 amino acids.

The chain joins TRBV25-1 to TRBJ2-3; 12 bases agree with TRBD2. Germline assignment: CDR1 MGHDK and CDR2 SYGVNS. The junction had 9 bases not matched to a gene; V was cut back by 8 bases and J by 9 bases. The CDR3 is 14 amino acids. CDR3 sequence (DNA): TGTGCCAGCTCCCCGACTAGCGGGGGAGGCACGCAGTATTTT. This sequence encodes CASSPTSGGGTQYF.

The CDR3 DNA sequence: TGTGCCAGCAGCGTAGACGGGGGTACAGCCACCGGGGAGCTGTTTTTT. This translates into CASSVDGGTATGELFF. V usage is TRBV9 and J usage is TRBJ2-2, with D possibly TRBD2 on 6 matching bases. CDR3 length: 16 amino acids. Germline V lookup: CDR1 SGDLS, CDR2 YYNGEE. The ends were cut back, 0 bases at V and 4 bases at J, with 13 bases in the middle.

The chain carries TRBV5-6 and TRBJ2-1; TRBD2 is a possible D gene (5 bases). The CDR3 is made up of 15 amino acids. Germline V gene data show CDR1 as SGHDT and CDR2 as YYEEEE. Trimming stripped 5 bases from V and 3 bases from J, with 15 bases between. The CDR3: CASRFEGVIYNEQFF. The CDR3 coding sequence is TGTGCCAGCAGGTTTGAGGGCGTCATCTACAATGAGCAGTTCTTC. Combining the CDR3 with reference TRBV5-6 and TRBJ2-1 gives the whole variable domain DAGVTQSPTHLIKTRGQQVTLRCSPKSGHDTVSWYQQALGQGPQFIFQYYEEEERQRGNFPDRFSGHQFPNYSSELNVNALLLGDSALYLCASRFEGVIYNEQFFGPGTRLTVL.

This sequence joins TRBV19 and TRBJ2-2; 7 positions match TRBD1. Looked up from germline, CDR1 is LNHDA and CDR2 is SQIVND (reference sequence). The CDR3 covers 17 residues. Trimming cost V 5 bases and J 3 bases; bases outside gene matches: 12. The DNA for the CDR3 is TGTGCCAGTAGTGTCGAGACAGGGAATAGGCACACCGGGGAGCTGTTTTTT. Translation gives CASSVETGNRHTGELFF.

The V and J genes are TRBV18 and TRBJ2-3, with a weak D call TRBD2 (6 bases). The CDR3 runs 16 residues. V was cut by 3 bases and J by 5 bases, with 18 bases left in between. Germline V gene data show CDR1 as KGHSH and CDR2 as LQKENI. The CDR3 coding sequence is TGTGCCAGCTCACCCACTAGCCGTACCCACCGAGATACGCAGTATTTT. The encoded protein is CASSPTSRTHRDTQYF. The complete variable domain, with remaining parts taken from reference TRBV18 and TRBJ2-3, reads NAGVMQNPRHLVRRRGQEARLRCSPMKGHSHVYWYRQLPEEGLKFMVYLQKENIIDESGMPKERFSAEFPKEGPSILRIQQVVRGDSAAYFCASSPTSRTHRDTQYFGPGTRLTVL.

The chain combines TRBV5-1 with TRBJ2-1, with TRBD2 matching over 9 bases. There are 14 residues in the CDR3. The V and J ends lost 4 bases and 10 bases, in that order; junction bases with no gene match: 9. Germline CDR1 and CDR2: SGHRS and YFSETQ. The CDR3 sequence is CASSLPSGTSEQFF. The CDR3 bases are TGCGCCAGCAGCCTACCCTCCGGGACTAGCGAGCAGTTCTTC.

The V call is TRBV2, the J call TRBJ1-1; 12 nucleotides match TRBD1. CDR1 and CDR2 (germline): SNHLY, FYNNEI. V lost 1 base and J lost 10; bases outside the gene matches: 7. This CDR3 comprises 15 residues. CDR3 nucleotide sequence: TGTGCCAGCAGTGAAGAAGTAGGGACAGGGGGCTTAGCTTTCTTT. Protein sequence: CASSEEVGTGGLAFF.

V is TRBV18 and J is TRBJ1-5, with unresolved D. The CDR3 is 13 residues long. Germline V gene sequence: CDR1 KGHSH, CDR2 LQKENI. V lost 4 bases, J lost 7 bases, and 11 bases lay in between. CDR3 sequence (DNA): TGTGCCAGCTCACTACCCGGAGGGCAGCCCCAGCATTTT. This encodes CASSLPGGQPQHF.

The rearrangement uses TRBV6-1 and TRBJ2-7, with no clear D. Trimming pared 2 bases from V and 2 bases from J, leaving 7 bases between. The CDR3 runs to 13 residues. The germline gives CDR1 MNHNS, CDR2 SASEGT. The CDR3 protein is CASSEQYTYEQYF. The CDR3 coding sequence is TGTGCCAGCAGTGAACAGTATACCTACGAGCAGTACTTC.

The V and J genes are TRBV5-1 and TRBJ2-6, with 9 bases that match TRBD1. The CDR3 length is 16 residues. V lost 5 bases, J lost 0 bases, and 3 bases stayed unmatched. From germline, CDR1 is SGHRS and CDR2 YFSETQ. The CDR3 reads CASRSGQGSGANVLTF. The DNA for the CDR3 is TGCGCCAGCAGGTCGGGACAGGGCTCTGGGGCCAACGTCCTGACTTTC.

The rearrangement uses TRBV5-4 and TRBJ2-3; TRBD2 agrees at 8 bases. CDR1 is SGHNT, CDR2 YYREEE, per germline (reference sequence). This CDR3 has 15 amino acids. V shed 4 bases, J shed 0 bases, and the junction held 4 bases outside the gene matches. CDR3 coding DNA: TGTGCCAGCAGCCAAAAGCGGGGGAGCACAGATACGCAGTATTTT. It codes for CASSQKRGSTDTQYF. Looking up the rest from reference TRBV5-4 and TRBJ2-3 gives the full variable domain: ETGVTQSPTHLIKTRGQQVTLRCSSQSGHNTVSWYQQALGQGPQFIFQYYREEENGRGNFPPRFSGLQFPNYSSELNVNALELDDSALYLCASSQKRGSTDTQYFGPGTRLTVL.

The chain joins TRBV7-6 to TRBJ1-1; no definite D call. CDR1 SGHVS and CDR2 FNYEAQ come from the germline V gene. Trimming stripped 1 base from V and 0 bases from J, with 12 bases between. This CDR3 is 16 amino acids long. The DNA of the CDR3 is TGTGCCAGCAGCTTAGTAGCTAGCCGGATGAACACTGAAGCTTTCTTT. This sequence encodes CASSLVASRMNTEAFF.

In nucleotides, the CDR3 is TGTGCCAGTAGTGACGTCAGGGTTGGGGCCAACGTCCTGACTTTC. The encoded protein is CASSDVRVGANVLTF. This rearrangement joins TRBV19 to TRBJ2-6, with D possibly being TRBD1 (5 bases). There are 15 residues in the CDR3. Trimming cost V 5 bases and J 3 bases, with 11 bases left between them. Germline CDR1 is LNHDA and CDR2 is SQIVND (reference sequence).

This clone was recorded once. The chain couples TRBV5-1 to TRBJ2-1; 9 bases fit TRBD2. Per germline, CDR1 SGHRS and CDR2 YFSETQ. The trim removed 3 bases at V and 11 bases at J, leaving 15 bases unmatched. This CDR3 is built from 16 residues. CDR3 coding DNA: TGCGCCAGCAGCTCAGAGGGGGCGGGAGGGGGGGAAAAGCAGTTCTTC. It specifies CASSSEGAGGGEKQFF.

This clone was observed a single time. This chain connects TRBV6-5 to TRBJ2-7; 8 bases match TRBD2. The J segment lost 6 bases and the V segment lost 10 bases, leaving 11 bases of the junction unmatched. CDR1 is MNHEY and CDR2 is SVGAGI in the germline V gene. This CDR3 has 13 residues. CDR3 sequence (DNA): TGTGCCACCAGACGGACTAGCTCTTCCGAGCAGTACTTC. Translated, it gives CATRRTSSSEQYF.

The V and J genes are TRBV5-5 and TRBJ2-7; D possibly corresponds to TRBD1 (6 bases). Germline assignment: CDR1 SGHKS and CDR2 YYEKEE (reference sequence). Trimming left V 5 bases short and J 2 bases short, with 17 bases between. The CDR3 is made up of 15 amino acids. This chain's CDR3 is CASSAEQQGTYEQYF. The CDR3 bases are TGTGCCAGCAGTGCAGAACAACAGGGAACCTACGAGCAGTACTTC.

The sample holds one count of this clone. The chain joins TRBV5-1 to TRBJ1-1; unclear D gene. Trimming removed 1 base at V and 3 bases at J, with 7 bases between. Germline loops: CDR1 SGHRS, CDR2 YFSETQ. The CDR3 has 13 residues. The CDR3 DNA follows: TGCGCCAGCAGCTTGAGGGAGTACACTGAAGCTTTCTTT. Amino acid sequence: CASSLREYTEAFF.

The V and J genes are TRBV27 and TRBJ2-1; TRBD2 matches 9 bases. With 2 bases clipped from V and 8 bases from J, the junction kept 13 bases outside the gene matches. The CDR3 totals 17 residues. CDR1 and CDR2 from the germline V gene are MNHEY and SMNVEV (reference sequence). The CDR3 bases are TGTGCCAGCAGTTTACCCAGACTAGCGGACCGAGCTGATGAGCAGTTCTTC. This encodes CASSLPRLADRADEQFF.

This chain joins TRBV2 and TRBJ2-7; 9 bases fit TRBD1. V was pared by 6 bases and J by 7 bases, with 4 bases of the junction left unmatched. CDR1 and CDR2 from the germline V gene are SNHLY and FYNNEI. CDR3 length: 12 amino acids. The CDR3 region is CASRATGGEQYF. In nucleotides, the CDR3 is TGTGCCAGCAGAGCGACAGGGGGGGAGCAGTACTTC.

The chain couples TRBV6-5 to TRBJ1-3; 9 bases agree with TRBD1. V lost 11 bases to trimming and J lost 0 bases; unmatched junction nucleotides: 8. The CDR3 runs 15 residues. Germline V gene data show CDR1 as MNHEY and CDR2 as SVGAGI. CDR3 amino acids: CAARKQGASGNTIYF. CDR3 coding DNA: TGTGCCGCCAGGAAACAGGGGGCCTCTGGAAACACCATATATTTT.

The rearrangement joins TRBV10-3 to TRBJ1-2, with no clear D. Germline V gene data show CDR1 as ENHRY and CDR2 as SYGVKD. The CDR3 covers 12 residues. Trimming took off 3 bases at V and 2 bases at J, with 4 bases between the two ends. CDR3 coding DNA: TGTGCCATCAGTGACCAAAACTATGGCTACACCTTC. It is translated as CAISDQNYGYTF.

V usage is TRBV30 and J usage is TRBJ2-5; the D gene is possibly TRBD2 (6 bases). This CDR3 is 15 amino acids long. The germline gives CDR1 GTSNPN, CDR2 SVGIG (reference sequence). Between the trimmed V and J ends, which lost 3 bases and 3 bases, there was a span of 17 bases. Here the CDR3 DNA reads TGTGCCTGGAGCCTGGGCGGGAACAGAGAAGAGACCCAGTACTTC. Encoded protein: CAWSLGGNREETQYF.

The chain employs TRBV7-8 and TRBJ2-1; 10 nucleotides match TRBD2. CDR3 length: 14 residues. Trimming removed 9 bases from V and 8 bases from J; junction bases left unmatched: 10. Germline lookup yields CDR1 SGHVS and CDR2 FQNEAQ. CDR3 sequence (DNA): TGTGCCAGTGGGAAGCGGGAGGGCCCTGATGAGCAGTTCTTC. It translates to CASGKREGPDEQFF.

V is TRBV6-6 and J is TRBJ2-2; maybe TRBD1 (6 bases). Between the trimmed V and J ends, which lost 4 bases and 6 bases, there was a span of 12 bases. The germline gives CDR1 MNHNY, CDR2 SVGAGI (reference sequence). The CDR3 is 14 amino acids. The CDR3 here is CASSLLQGPGELFF. DNA of the CDR3: TGTGCCAGCAGTTTGCTACAGGGCCCCGGGGAGCTGTTTTTT.

V gene TRBV9 combines with J gene TRBJ2-1, with 12 bases that match TRBD2. The CDR3 runs 15 residues. In germline, CDR1 is SGDLS, CDR2 YYNGEE. Losses at the gene ends were 4 bases for V and 4 bases for J; bases not matched to a gene: 3. CDR3 amino acids: CASSPGTSGYNEQFF. The CDR3 DNA sequence: TGTGCCAGCAGCCCCGGGACTAGCGGGTACAATGAGCAGTTCTTC. Drawing the rest from reference TRBV9 and TRBJ2-1, the complete variable domain is DSGVTQTPKHLITATGQRVTLRCSPRSGDLSVYWYQQSLDQGLQFLIQYYNGEERAKGNILERFSAQQFPDLHSELNLSSLELGDSALYFCASSPGTSGYNEQFFGPGTRLTVL.